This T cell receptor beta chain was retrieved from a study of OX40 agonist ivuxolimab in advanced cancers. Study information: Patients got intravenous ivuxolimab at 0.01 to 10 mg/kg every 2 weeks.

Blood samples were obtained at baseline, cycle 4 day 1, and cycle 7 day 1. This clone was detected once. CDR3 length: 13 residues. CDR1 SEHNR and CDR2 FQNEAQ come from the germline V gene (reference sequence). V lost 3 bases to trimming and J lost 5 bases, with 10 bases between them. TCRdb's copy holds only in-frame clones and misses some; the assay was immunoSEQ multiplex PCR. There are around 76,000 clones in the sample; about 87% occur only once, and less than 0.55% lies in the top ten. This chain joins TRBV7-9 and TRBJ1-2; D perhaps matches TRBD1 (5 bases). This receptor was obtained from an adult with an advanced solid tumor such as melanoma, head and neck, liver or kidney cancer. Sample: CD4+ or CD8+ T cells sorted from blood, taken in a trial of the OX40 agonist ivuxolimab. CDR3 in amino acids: CASSFIDSYGYTF. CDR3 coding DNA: TGTGCCAGCAGCTTTATTGACAGTTATGGCTACACCTTC.